Detailed here is one T cell receptor beta chain. Antigen specificity is unknown. The data are from a study of a mutant IDH1 vaccine in newly diagnosed glioma. Study at large: Patients arrived already treated with radiotherapy, temozolomide, or both, most having had both.

Data came from immunoSEQ multiplex PCR; TCRdb stores just in-frame clones and leaves some out. The sample gives tens of thousands of clones, around four fifths of which show up once; around 7.4% is in the top ten. With V trimmed by 3 bases and J by 7 bases, 11 bases remained unmatched. CDR3 length equals 15 residues. Germline CDR1 and CDR2: SGDLS and YYNGEE. The time point here: week 5, during vaccination. Alongside topical imiquimod, each dose of vaccine comprised 300 ug of mutant IDH1 20-mer peptide. The source material was PBMCs, sampled from a glioma patient whose treatment included an IDH1 peptide vaccine. This chain uses TRBV9 with TRBJ2-3; the match to TRBD2 covers 7 bases. This TCR came from a woman in her forties or fifties with glioma. CDR3 in amino acids: CASSESPGGSNTQYF. In DNA form, the CDR3 reads TGTGCCAGCAGCGAAAGCCCCGGGGGGTCAAATACGCAGTATTTT.